The rows below give T cell receptor beta chains drawn from one sample of a study of response to subunit inactivated influenza vaccine. TCRdb fed the RT-PCR reads into MiXCR, producing one record per CDR3 protein. The data show hundreds of thousands of distinct CDR3 sequences, with over 25% seen just once and under 2.5% held by the top ten. Sequenced material: CD4+ T cells sorted from PBMCs, taken approximately 5 days after vaccination. All receptors come from a man aged 50 to 60 who received an inactivated influenza vaccine. The CDR3 runs from the conserved cysteine through the conserved F or W. The D gene is left open where the match is weak. Expanded clones get a size class; other rows say once, few or many, or leave the size out.

cdr3_aa cdr3_nt clone_size j_call v_call d_call
CASSRTRTNEKLFF TGTGCCAGCAGTCGGACCCGGACTAATGAAAAACTGTTTTTT few TRBJ1-4 TRBV27 .
CASSSVKRGAYEQYF TGTGCCAGCAGCTCGGTGAAGCGGGGGGCCTACGAGCAGTACTTC few TRBJ2-7 TRBV11-2 TRBD2
CASSLVGLIGYEQYF TGTGCCAGCAGCTTAGTAGGATTGATTGGCTACGAGCAGTACTTC . TRBJ2-7 TRBV7-2 .
CASRGGGHEQFF TGCGCCAGCAGGGGCGGGGGGCATGAGCAGTTCTTC few TRBJ2-1 TRBV5-1 TRBD2
CASSYSKLRGVETQYF TGTGCCAGCAGTTACTCGAAGCTCCGAGGGGTCGAGACCCAGTACTTC . TRBJ2-5 TRBV6-5 .
CSVTGHSTDTQYF TGCAGCGTAACGGGACACTCTACAGATACGCAGTATTTT . TRBJ2-3 TRBV29-1 .
CASSSRTRTGELVF TGTGCCAGCAGCTCGCGAACCCGCACAGGGGAGCTGGTTTTT . TRBJ2-2 TRBV3-1 TRBD1
CASSSDGVSSYNEQFF TGTGCCAGCAGCTCCGATGGGGTTAGCTCCTACAATGAGCAGTTCTTC . TRBJ2-1 TRBV7-9 .
CASSLGILGQGSDYGYTF TGTGCCAGCAGCTTAGGAATCTTGGGACAGGGGAGCGACTATGGCTACACCTTC . TRBJ1-2 TRBV11-1 TRBD1
CASSLAHREDTQYF TGTGCCAGCAGCTTAGCGCACAGGGAAGATACGCAGTATTTT . TRBJ2-3 TRBV7-9 .
CASSLSPGTGGGGAGANVLTF TGTGCCAGCAGTTTATCGCCTGGGACAGGGGGCGGTGGAGCTGGGGCCAACGTCCTGACTTTC . TRBJ2-6 TRBV27 TRBD1
CASSNGQGVYGYTF TGCGCCAGCAGCAATGGACAGGGAGTCTATGGCTACACCTTC few TRBJ1-2 TRBV5-1 TRBD1
CASSLFLAGGIYEQYF TGTGCCAGCAGCTTATTTCTAGCGGGGGGCATATACGAGCAGTACTTC . TRBJ2-7 TRBV7-2 TRBD2
CSVVGSNYGYTF TGCAGCGTTGTCGGCAGTAACTATGGCTACACCTTC few TRBJ1-2 TRBV29-1 .
CASSFRQGRQETQYF TGCGCCAGCAGCTTCCGACAGGGGCGACAAGAGACCCAGTACTTC . TRBJ2-5 TRBV5-1 TRBD1
CASSRGQVYGYTF TGTGCCAGCAGCCGGGGACAGGTCTATGGCTACACCTTC . TRBJ1-2 TRBV4-2 TRBD1
CASSTGTAVNFLHF TGTGCCAGCAGTACCGGGACAGCAGTTAACTTCCTCCACTTT . TRBJ1-6 TRBV28 TRBD1
CASSRGQGRSYEQYF TGTGCCAGCAGCCGAGGACAGGGGCGATCCTACGAGCAGTACTTC . TRBJ2-7 TRBV6-2/TRBV6-3 TRBD1
CASSLLSMNTEAFF TGTGCCAGCAGTTTATTATCTATGAACACTGAAGCTTTCTTT . TRBJ1-1 TRBV28 .
CSARHLTRNNEQFF TGCAGTGCTAGACACTTGACACGGAACAATGAGCAGTTCTTC . TRBJ2-1 TRBV20-1 .
CASSIDRAGLFPETQYF TGTGCCAGCAGCATCGACAGGGCCGGACTATTCCCGGAGACCCAGTACTTC few TRBJ2-5 TRBV5-5 .
CASSRSGSLTYNEQFF TGCGCCAGCAGCCGTAGTGGCAGTTTGACCTACAATGAGCAGTTCTTC few TRBJ2-1 TRBV5-1 .
CASSQTSGLSYEQYF TGTGCCAGCAGTCAAACCAGCGGACTCTCCTACGAGCAGTACTTC few TRBJ2-7 TRBV25-1 .
CASSQDIGLASNEQFF TGTGCCAGCAGCCAAGATATAGGACTAGCATCCAATGAGCAGTTCTTC . TRBJ2-1 TRBV4-2 TRBD2
CASSWDTQAGFEQYF TGCGCCAGCAGTTGGGACACCCAGGCTGGTTTCGAGCAGTACTTC many TRBJ2-7 TRBV5-1 .
CASSKQVSWTGELFF TGTGCCAGCAGCAAACAGGTTTCTTGGACCGGGGAGCTGTTTTTT once TRBJ2-2 TRBV7-8 .
CASSPQGAGELFF TGTGCCAGCTCACCACAGGGGGCCGGGGAGCTGTTTTTT few TRBJ2-2 TRBV18 .
CASSRGTSGILAKNIQYF TGTGCCAGCAGCCGCGGGACTAGCGGAATCCTAGCCAAAAACATTCAGTACTTC . TRBJ2-4 TRBV7-8 TRBD2
CSARSGGQQYF TGCAGCGCTAGAAGTGGGGGGCAGCAGTATTTT . TRBJ2-3 TRBV20-1 .
CASSTTGYAKNIQYF TGTGCCAGCAGTACGACAGGGTATGCCAAAAACATTCAGTACTTC few TRBJ2-4 TRBV28 TRBD1
CASSFFTDQPQHF TGTGCCAGCAGCTTTTTCACCGATCAGCCCCAGCATTTT . TRBJ1-5 TRBV7-6 .
CASSRGIEQYF TGTGCCAGCAGTCGAGGGATCGAGCAGTACTTC . TRBJ2-7 TRBV27 .
CASSPVPQGGYEQYF TGTGCCAGCAGCCCAGTCCCACAGGGGGGATACGAGCAGTACTTC few TRBJ2-7 TRBV14 TRBD1
CASGVGTQETQYF TGTGCCAGCGGGGTGGGAACCCAAGAGACCCAGTACTTC few TRBJ2-5 TRBV11-2 .
CSAKAASGYNEQFF TGCAGTGCTAAGGCTGCTAGCGGATACAATGAGCAGTTCTTC . TRBJ2-1 TRBV20-1 TRBD2
CASSPRGRTAKETQYF TGTGCCAGCAGCCCTCGCGGCCGGACAGCGAAAGAGACCCAGTACTTC . TRBJ2-5 TRBV28 .
CSVEDVPSYYQETQYF TGCAGCGTTGAAGATGTTCCTAGCTATTACCAAGAGACCCAGTACTTC few TRBJ2-5 TRBV29-1 .
CASSLGGTVTSYEQYF TGCGCCAGCAGCTTGGGTGGGACAGTAACCTCCTACGAGCAGTACTTC . TRBJ2-7 TRBV5-1 TRBD1
CASSIWTGNGANVLTF TGTGCCAGCAGCATCTGGACAGGGAATGGGGCCAACGTCCTGACTTTC . TRBJ2-6 TRBV7-9 TRBD1
CASSSGGDRGYNEQFF TGTGCCAGCAGCTCCGGGGGGGACAGGGGGTACAATGAGCAGTTCTTC . TRBJ2-1 TRBV9 TRBD1
CASSQEYTAYETQYF TGCGCCAGCAGCCAAGAGTATACTGCTTACGAGACCCAGTACTTC . TRBJ2-5 TRBV4-1 .
CASSQEGQGFSEQFF TGTGCCAGCAGCCAAGAAGGTCAGGGGTTCAGTGAGCAGTTCTTC few TRBJ2-1 TRBV3-1 .
CASSLGRDRVYEQYF TGTGCCAGCAGCTTAGGGCGGGACAGGGTTTACGAGCAGTACTTC . TRBJ2-7 TRBV11-2 TRBD1
CSASPTSGKTTDTQYF TGCAGTGCTTCCCCGACTAGCGGGAAAACTACAGATACGCAGTATTTT . TRBJ2-3 TRBV20-1 TRBD2
CASSLAGGPSRQVETQYF TGTGCCAGCAGCTTAGCGGGGGGGCCCAGCAGACAGGTAGAGACCCAGTACTTC . TRBJ2-5 TRBV7-2 .
CASSFATGQNTQYF TGTGCCAGCAGTTTCGCGACAGGTCAAAATACGCAGTATTTT . TRBJ2-3 TRBV12-3/TRBV12-4 .
CAISRAGVYNEQFF TGTGCCATCAGTAGAGCGGGGGTGTACAATGAGCAGTTCTTC few TRBJ2-1 TRBV10-3 TRBD2
CASSAPRSGRGLKQFF TGTGCCAGCAGTGCCCCCAGGAGCGGGAGGGGTCTAAAGCAGTTCTTC few TRBJ2-1 TRBV25-1 TRBD2
CASSPRGGHNEQFF TGTGCCAGCAGTCCTAGGGGGGGTCACAATGAGCAGTTCTTC . TRBJ2-1 TRBV7-2 .
CASRPGTAKIYEQYF TGCGCCAGCAGGCCCGGGACAGCCAAGATCTACGAGCAGTACTTC . TRBJ2-7 TRBV5-1 TRBD1
CSAKEGVTDTQYF TGCAGTGCTAAAGAAGGGGTGACAGATACGCAGTATTTT . TRBJ2-3 TRBV20-1 .